This entry features one TCR beta chain sequence. The sample is drawn from a study of blood T cell repertoires in COVID-19. This CDR3 has 14 residues. CDR1 is SGHRS and CDR2 is YFSETQ in the germline V gene. The V end lost 4 bases, the J end lost 2 bases, and 11 bases lay between the germline ends. TCRdb's copy holds only in-frame clones and misses some; the assay was immunoSEQ multiplex PCR. The sample lists 25,000 to 35,000 clones, about 86% occurring once. This receptor was identified in a human donor in a cohort sampled during active COVID-19. V is TRBV5-1 and J is TRBJ2-3; D perhaps matches TRBD1 (6 bases). Material: peripheral blood. CDR3 bases: TGCGCCAGCAGCCCAGGGGACGACACAGATACGCAGTATTTT. This translates into CASSPGDDTDTQYF.